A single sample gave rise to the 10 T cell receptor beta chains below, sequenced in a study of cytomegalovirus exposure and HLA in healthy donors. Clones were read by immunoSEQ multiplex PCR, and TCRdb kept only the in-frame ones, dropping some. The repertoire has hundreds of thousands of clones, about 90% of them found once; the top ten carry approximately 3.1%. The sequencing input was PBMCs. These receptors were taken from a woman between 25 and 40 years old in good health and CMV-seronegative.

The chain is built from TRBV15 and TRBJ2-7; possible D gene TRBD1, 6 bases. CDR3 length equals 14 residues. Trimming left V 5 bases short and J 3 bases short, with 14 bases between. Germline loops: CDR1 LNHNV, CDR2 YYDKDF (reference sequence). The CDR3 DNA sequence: TGTGCCACCAGCGTCCGACAGGCCGTCTACGAGCAGTACTTC. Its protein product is CATSVRQAVYEQYF.

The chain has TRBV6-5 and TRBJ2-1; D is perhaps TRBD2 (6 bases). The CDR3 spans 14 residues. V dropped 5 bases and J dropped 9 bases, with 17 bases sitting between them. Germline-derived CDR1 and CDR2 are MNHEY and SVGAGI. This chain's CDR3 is CASSQGLPGGEQFF. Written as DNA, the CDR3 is TGTGCCAGCAGTCAGGGACTCCCTGGTGGTGAGCAGTTCTTC.

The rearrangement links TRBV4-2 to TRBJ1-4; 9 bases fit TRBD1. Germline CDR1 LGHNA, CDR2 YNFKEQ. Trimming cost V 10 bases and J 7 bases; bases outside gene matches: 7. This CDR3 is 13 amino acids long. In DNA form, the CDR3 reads TGTGCCACCCACAGGGGGCTGGGTGAAAAACTGTTTTTT. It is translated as CATHRGLGEKLFF.

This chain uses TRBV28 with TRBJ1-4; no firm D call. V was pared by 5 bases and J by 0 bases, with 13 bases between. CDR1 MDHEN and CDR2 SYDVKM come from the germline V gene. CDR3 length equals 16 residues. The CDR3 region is CASSKFRVATNEKLFF. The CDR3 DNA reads TGTGCCAGCAGTAAGTTTAGGGTGGCAACTAATGAAAAACTGTTTTTT.

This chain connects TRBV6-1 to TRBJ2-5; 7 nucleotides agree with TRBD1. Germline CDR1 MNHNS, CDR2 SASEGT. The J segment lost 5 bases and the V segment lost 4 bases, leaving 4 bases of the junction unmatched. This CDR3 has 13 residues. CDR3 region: CASSGTGVETQYF. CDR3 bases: TGTGCCAGCAGTGGCACAGGGGTGGAGACCCAGTACTTC.

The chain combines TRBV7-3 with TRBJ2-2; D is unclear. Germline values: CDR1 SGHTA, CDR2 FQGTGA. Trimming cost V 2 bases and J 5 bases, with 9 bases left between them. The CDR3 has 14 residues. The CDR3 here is CASSLGINTGELFF. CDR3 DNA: TGTGCCAGCAGCTTAGGGATAAATACCGGGGAGCTGTTTTTT.

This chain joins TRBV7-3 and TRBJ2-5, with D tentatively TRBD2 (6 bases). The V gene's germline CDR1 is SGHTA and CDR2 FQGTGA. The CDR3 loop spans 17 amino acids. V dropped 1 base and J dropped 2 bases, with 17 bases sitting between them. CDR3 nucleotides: TGTGCCAGCAGCTTAAGTCCTAGGGCGGGAACTCAAGAGACCCAGTACTTC. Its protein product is CASSLSPRAGTQETQYF.

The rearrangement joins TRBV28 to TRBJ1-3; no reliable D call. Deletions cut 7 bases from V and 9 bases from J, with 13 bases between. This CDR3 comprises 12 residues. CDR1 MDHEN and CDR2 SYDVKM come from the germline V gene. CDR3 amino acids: CASNSQRSTIYF. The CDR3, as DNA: TGTGCCAGCAACTCACAGCGAAGCACCATATATTTT.

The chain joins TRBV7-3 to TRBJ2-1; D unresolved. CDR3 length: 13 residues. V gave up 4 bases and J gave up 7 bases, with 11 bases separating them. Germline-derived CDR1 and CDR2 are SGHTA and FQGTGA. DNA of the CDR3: TGTGCCAGCAGCTCACTTGGGTGGAATGAGCAGTTCTTC. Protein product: CASSSLGWNEQFF.

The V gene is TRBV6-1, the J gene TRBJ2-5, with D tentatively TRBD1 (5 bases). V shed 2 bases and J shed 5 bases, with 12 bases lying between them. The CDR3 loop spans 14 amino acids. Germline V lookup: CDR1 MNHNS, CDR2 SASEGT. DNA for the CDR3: TGTGCCAGCAGTGAACAGGGTAGTGGGGAGACCCAGTACTTC. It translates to CASSEQGSGETQYF.